These T cell receptor beta chains were read from a single sample in a study of T cells expressing NK-cell markers. No DNA is given; TCRdb re-called the 5' RACE reads and lists each CDR3 protein once. The sample includes a few hundred thousand distinct CDR3 sequences. The sample taken for sequencing was blood T cells: a sorted CD56 or NKG2C T cell subset, CD4+ or CD8+ T cells, or bulk PBMC T cells (not recorded which). The receptors were gathered from a man aged 18-69 years in good health. The CDR3 runs from the conserved cysteine through the conserved F or W.

j_gene | v_gene | len | CDR3aa
TRBJ2-7 | TRBV27 | 16 | CASSLGRTSGGYEQYF
TRBJ2-3 | TRBV20-1 | 15 | CSARSGAGGVDTQYF
TRBJ2-7 | TRBV6-2/TRBV6-3 | 14 | CATLGTGGSYEQYF
TRBJ2-1 | TRBV7-2 | 15 | CASSLAPRRGNEQFF
TRBJ2-4 | TRBV7-2 | 16 | CASSSGLAGGVNIQYF
TRBJ2-5 | TRBV5-4 | 13 | CASSLRDRGTQYF
TRBJ1-6 | TRBV28 | 14 | CASSLISRDSPLHF
TRBJ1-1 | TRBV20-1 | 12 | CSAGQGNTEAFF
TRBJ1-5 | TRBV6-2/TRBV6-3 | 14 | CASSYGSPLQPQHF
TRBJ2-6 | TRBV15 | 20 | CATSRLRTPGRKSGANVLTF
TRBJ2-1 | TRBV1 | 16 | CTSSQDLVDSYNEQFF
TRBJ2-5 | TRBV28 | 16 | CASSLWASGGAETQYF
TRBJ1-1 | TRBV18 | 16 | CASSPQAGTSNTEAFF
TRBJ2-1 | TRBV2 | 14 | CASMERPSYNEQFF